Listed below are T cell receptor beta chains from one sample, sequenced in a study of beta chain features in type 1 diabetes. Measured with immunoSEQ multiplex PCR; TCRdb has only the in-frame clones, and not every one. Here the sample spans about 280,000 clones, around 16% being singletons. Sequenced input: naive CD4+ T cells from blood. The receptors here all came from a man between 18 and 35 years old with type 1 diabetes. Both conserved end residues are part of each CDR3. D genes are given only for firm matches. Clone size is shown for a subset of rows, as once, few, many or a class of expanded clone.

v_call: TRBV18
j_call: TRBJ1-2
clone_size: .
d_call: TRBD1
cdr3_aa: CASSSGTEPYGYTF
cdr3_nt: TGTGCCAGCTCATCCGGGACAGAGCCGTATGGCTACACCTTC

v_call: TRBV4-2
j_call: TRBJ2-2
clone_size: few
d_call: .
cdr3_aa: CASSQAPGLNTGELFF
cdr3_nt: TGTGCCAGCAGCCAAGCCCCGGGTTTGAACACCGGGGAGCTGTTTTTT

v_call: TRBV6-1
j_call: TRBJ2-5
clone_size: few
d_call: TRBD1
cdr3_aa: CASSGLGDSENF
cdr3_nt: TGTGCCAGCAGTGGTCTAGGGGACAGTGAGAACTTC

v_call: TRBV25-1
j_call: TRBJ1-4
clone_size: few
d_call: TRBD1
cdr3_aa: CASSKHRDRDEKLFF
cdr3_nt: TGTGCCAGCAGTAAGCACCGGGACAGGGATGAAAAACTGTTTTTT

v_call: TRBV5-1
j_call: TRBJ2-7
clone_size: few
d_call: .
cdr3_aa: CASRRTTPSREQYF
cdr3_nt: TGCGCCAGCAGAAGGACAACTCCGAGCCGGGAGCAGTACTTC

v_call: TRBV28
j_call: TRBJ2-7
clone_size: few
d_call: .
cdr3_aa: CASSLVQEEQYF
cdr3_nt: TGTGCCAGCAGTCTGGTTCAAGAGGAGCAGTACTTC

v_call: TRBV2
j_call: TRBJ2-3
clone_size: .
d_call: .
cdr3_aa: CASSPPGVADTQYF
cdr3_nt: TGTGCCAGCAGCCCCCCCGGGGTGGCAGATACGCAGTATTTT

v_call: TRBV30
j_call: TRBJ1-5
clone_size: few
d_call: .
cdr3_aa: CAWSGDYNQPQHF
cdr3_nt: TGTGCCTGGAGTGGAGACTATAATCAGCCCCAGCATTTT

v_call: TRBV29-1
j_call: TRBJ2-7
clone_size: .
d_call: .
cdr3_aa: CSVAFQGGPVQYF
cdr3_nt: TGCAGCGTTGCATTTCAGGGAGGCCCTGTGCAGTACTTC

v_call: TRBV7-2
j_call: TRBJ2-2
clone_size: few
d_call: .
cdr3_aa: CASRPPLRAHLPGGELFF
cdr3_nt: TGTGCCAGCAGACCTCCCTTGCGTGCCCATCTTCCAGGCGGGGAGCTGTTTTTT

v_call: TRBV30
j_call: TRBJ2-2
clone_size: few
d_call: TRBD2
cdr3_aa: CAWKPSGMNTGELFF
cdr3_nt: TGTGCCTGGAAACCTAGCGGGATGAACACCGGGGAGCTGTTTTTT

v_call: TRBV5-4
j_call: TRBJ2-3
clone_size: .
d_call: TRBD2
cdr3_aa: CASSAGVSYTDTQYF
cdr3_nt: TGTGCCAGCAGTGCGGGGGTCTCCTACACAGATACGCAGTATTTT

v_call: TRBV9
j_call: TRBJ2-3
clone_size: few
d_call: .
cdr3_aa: CASSPPGGTDTQYF
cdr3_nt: TGTGCCAGCAGCCCCCCAGGGGGCACAGATACGCAGTATTTT

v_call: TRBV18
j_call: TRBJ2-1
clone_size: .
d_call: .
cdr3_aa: CASSPLVSDEQFF
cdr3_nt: TGTGCCAGCTCACCACTCGTTTCCGATGAGCAGTTCTTC

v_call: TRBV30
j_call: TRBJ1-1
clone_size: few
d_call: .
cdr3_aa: CAWIKGGNTEAFF
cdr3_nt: TGTGCCTGGATTAAAGGAGGGAACACTGAAGCTTTCTTT

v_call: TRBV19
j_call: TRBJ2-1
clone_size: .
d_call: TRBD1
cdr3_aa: CASSNRQGRRHEQFF
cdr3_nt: TGTGCCAGTAGCAACAGACAGGGCCGGCGCCATGAGCAGTTCTTC